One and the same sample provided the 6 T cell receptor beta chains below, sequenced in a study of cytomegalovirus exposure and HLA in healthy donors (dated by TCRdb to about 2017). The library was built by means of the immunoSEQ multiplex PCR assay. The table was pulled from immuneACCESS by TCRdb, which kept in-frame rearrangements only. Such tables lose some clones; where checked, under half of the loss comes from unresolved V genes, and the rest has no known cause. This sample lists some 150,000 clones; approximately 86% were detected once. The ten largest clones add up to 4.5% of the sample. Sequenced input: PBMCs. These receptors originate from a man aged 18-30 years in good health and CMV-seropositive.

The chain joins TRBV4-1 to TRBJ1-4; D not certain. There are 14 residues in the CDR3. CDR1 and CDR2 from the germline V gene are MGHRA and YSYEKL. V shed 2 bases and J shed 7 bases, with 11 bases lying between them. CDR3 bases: TGCGCCAGCAGCCAAAAGGATTCGGGTGAAAAACTGTTTTTT. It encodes CASSQKDSGEKLFF.

CDR3 coding DNA: TGCAGCGTTGATGAAGGGACAGGATCGTTTTTT. Protein: CSVDEGTGSFF. This rearrangement joins TRBV29-1 to TRBJ1-4, with 8 bases that match TRBD1. CDR1 and CDR2 (germline): SQVTM, ANQGSEA. This CDR3 region has 11 residues. Trimming took 3 bases from V and 16 from J; bases not matched to a gene: 7. Looking up the rest from reference TRBV29-1 and TRBJ1-4 gives the full variable domain: SAVISQKPSRDICQRGTSLTIQCQVDSQVTMMFWYRQQPGQSLTLIATANQGSEATYESGFVIDKFPISRPNLTFSTLTVSNMSPEDSSIYLCSVDEGTGSFFGSGTQLSVL.

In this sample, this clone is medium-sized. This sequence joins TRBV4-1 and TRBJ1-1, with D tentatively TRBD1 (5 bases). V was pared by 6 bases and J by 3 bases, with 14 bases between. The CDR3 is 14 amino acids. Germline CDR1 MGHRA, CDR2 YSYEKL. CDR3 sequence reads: CASSPTVLDTEAFF. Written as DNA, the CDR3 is TGCGCCAGCAGTCCGACAGTGTTGGACACTGAAGCTTTCTTT.

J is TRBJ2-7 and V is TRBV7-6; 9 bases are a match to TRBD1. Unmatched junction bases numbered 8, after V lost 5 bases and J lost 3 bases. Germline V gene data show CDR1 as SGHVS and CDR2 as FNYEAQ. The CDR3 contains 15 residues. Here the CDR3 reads CASSQLTGGDYEQYF. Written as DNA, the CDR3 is TGTGCCAGCAGCCAACTGACAGGGGGGGACTACGAGCAGTACTTC.

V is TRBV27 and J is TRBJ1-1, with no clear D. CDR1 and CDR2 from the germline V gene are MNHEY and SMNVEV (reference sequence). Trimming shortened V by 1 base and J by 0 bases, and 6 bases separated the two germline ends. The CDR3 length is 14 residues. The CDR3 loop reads CASSLYSLNTEAFF. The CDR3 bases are TGTGCCAGCAGTTTATACTCCCTGAACACTGAAGCTTTCTTT.

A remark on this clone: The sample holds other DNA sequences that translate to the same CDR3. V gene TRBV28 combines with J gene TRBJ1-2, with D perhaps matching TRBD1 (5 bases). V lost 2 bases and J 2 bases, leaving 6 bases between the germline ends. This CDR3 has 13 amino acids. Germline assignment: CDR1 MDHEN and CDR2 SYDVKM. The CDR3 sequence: CASSLDSNYGYTF. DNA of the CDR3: TGTGCCAGCAGTTTAGACAGCAACTATGGCTACACCTTC.